At least ten counts were recorded for the clone carrying this T cell receptor beta chain. No antigen is known for it. This entry belongs to a study of tumor-infiltrating lymphocytes in glioblastoma multiforme. Findings and limits, study-wide: Unequal TCR RNA per T cell might skew measured clone sizes. The T cells in this sample were not sorted into functional subsets.

The germline V gene encodes CDR1 SEHNR and CDR2 FQNEAQ (reference sequence). CDR3 length: 11 residues. The V gene lost 9 bases and the J gene lost 8 bases, with 11 bases spanning the gap. Three nested ARM-PCR rounds with V-beta and C-beta primers built TCRB libraries. Input was about 450 ng total RNA, reverse-transcribed with a C-beta primer. TCRdb independently ran MiXCR on the multiplex PCR reads; one entry per CDR3 protein. The sample records over 10,000 distinct CDR3 sequences, 60% to 65% being singletons. The clonotype comes from a male donor with glioblastoma. The chain has TRBV7-9 and TRBJ2-1; D remains unclear. The sample comprised brain tumor tissue. The CDR3 spells CASSAVDEQFF. CDR3 DNA: TGTGCCAGTTCCGCAGTGGATGAGCAGTTCTTC.